This entry describes one TCR beta chain. Its binding antigen is unknown. No quality values exist for individual bases; no much larger clone is one base distant. The CDR3 runs 14 amino acids, cysteine and phenylalanine included. Of the read, only the CDR3 DNA is kept; its 42 bases are in frame from base 1. For CDR1 and CDR2, the germline V gene lists MNHEY and SVGAGI. V is pared back by 5 bases and J by 5 bases, with 15 bases lying between the germline termini. The time point label here, explained by the study, means: baseline before oral tofacitinib. Lesional scalp punch biopsies and peripheral blood were collected from alopecia areata patients. After PBMCs were isolated by density centrifugation and stained for CD3, CD4 and CD8, a FACSAria was used to sort CD4+ and CD8+ T cells. This specimen belongs to a study of CD8+ T cells in alopecia areata (dated 2018 in TCRdb). About the study as a whole: The treated patients, all with moderate-to-severe alopecia areata, were enrolled in an open-label pilot trial of oral tofacitinib given at 5 to 10 mg twice daily. Patients on tofacitinib were biopsied at baseline and after 4 and 24 weeks of treatment, and several of the patients also had a later scalp biopsy. Scalp tissue and sorted CD4+ and CD8+ peripheral blood T cells from patchy and totalis/universalis alopecia areata patients and from healthy controls were covered by human TCRbeta sequencing. High-throughput TCRbeta sequencing was used to examine T cell clonal expansion in alopecia areata in both the C3H/HeJ mouse model and human patients. Tofacitinib was given for 6 to 18 months, followed by 6 months of follow-up off drug to assess delayed response and recurrence. TCRbeta CDR3 regions were amplified by immunoSEQ multiplex PCR using 35 Vbeta forward and 13 Jbeta reverse primers. Scalp clonality was compared across normal scalp (n=4), patchy alopecia areata scalp (n=8), and alopecia totalis/universalis scalp (n=8). RNA was extracted with the PAXgene miRNA kit for fixed scalp, the miRNeasy kit for PBMCs, and the RNeasy kit for mouse skin.

Results the study describes overall, beyond this receptor: Compared with mice, TCR sequences shared between patients were less clear, possibly partly because of HLA diversity across the patient population. Unlike mouse skin, which is dominated by gammadelta T cells, normal human skin has resident alphabeta T cells that are also sequenced, and this complicates analysis of the scalp TCR repertoire. Lesional scalp, especially in alopecia totalis/universalis, showed higher clonality and more expanded CD8+ clones than normal scalp, suggesting antigenic drive.

Library preparation used the immunoSEQ multiplex PCR assay. To provide template for TCR sequencing, every sample had RNA extracted and reverse transcribed into cDNA. SuperScript III was used to make first-strand cDNA, primed with a 2:1 mix of oligo-dT and random hexamers. A synthetic immune receptor repertoire was used to measure amplification bias, and any remaining bias was corrected computationally. The paper's data handling went like this. Raw reads were preprocessed to remove errors, and CDR3 was defined according to IMGT conventions as the region from the conserved cysteine to phenylalanine. Clonality was computed as 1 minus the Shannon entropy, with the entropy normalized by log2 of the number of productive unique TCRs. Whether scalp clones were CD4 or CD8 was inferred by matching scalp TCRbeta sequences against CD4 and CD8 repertoires sorted from blood. TCRdb's version of the immuneACCESS table is confined to in-frame rearrangements and falls short of the full clone set. An unresolved V gene accounts for under half of the shortfall where checked; the remainder is of unknown origin. V and J calls and clone size are as listed in that table; D and trimming were resolved from the DNA. This sample has more than 200,000 clones in its table, and approximately 61% of those were observed once. More than 0.95% of the sample comes from the top ten.

The TCR originated in a human donor with alopecia areata. Sequenced here: CD4+ T cells sorted from blood, sampled at week 0. The chain links TRBV6-5 with TRBJ2-5, with the D gene possibly TRBD1 or TRBD2, each one fitting 6 bases. For the CDR3, the sequence is CASSLRGEEETQYF. The nucleotide sequence is given as TGTGCCAGCAGTCTAAGGGGGGAGGAGGAGACCCAGTACTTC.